This TCR beta chain was sequenced in a study of cytomegalovirus exposure and HLA in healthy donors. In the study overall: Assignment to the Caucasian-associated ancestry cluster applied to over 70% of the approximately 380 genotyped donors.

The length of the CDR3 is 15 residues. Germline V gives CDR1 SGHRS, CDR2 YFSETQ. V was clipped by 5 bases and J by 0 bases, with 11 bases between them. General study results and limits: Clonal expansion was found to be greater in HLA-associated TCR beta chains than in equally common others in a later analysis. The listing of roughly 160 TCR beta chains classed them as cytomegalovirus-associated.

PCR primers comprised 60 Vbeta and 13 Jbeta primers. Profiled with immunoSEQ multiplex PCR; TCRdb holds only in-frame clones, not every one. The table records about 55,000 clones, roughly four fifths of them present only once. With regard to this clone: The antigen remains undetermined.

The origin of this receptor is a man in his thirties or forties in good health and CMV-seronegative. Sample: PBMCs. V usage is TRBV5-1 and J usage is TRBJ1-4; no firm D call. The CDR3 bases are TGCGCCAGCAGGAGAACTGGTGCAACTAATGAAAAACTGTTTTTT. It encodes CASRRTGATNEKLFF. Together with reference TRBV5-1 and TRBJ1-4, the CDR3 gives the full variable domain: KAGVTQTPRYLIKTRGQQVTLSCSPISGHRSVSWYQQTPGQGLQFLFEYFSETQRNKGNFPGRFSGRQFSNSRSEMNVSTLELGDSALYLCASRRTGATNEKLFFGSGTQLSVL.